This T cell receptor (beta chain) comes out of a study of cytomegalovirus exposure and HLA in healthy donors (dated by TCRdb to the late 2010s). With regard to the full study: An earlier analysis of roughly 500 of the donors reported 250 to 300 Gb of sequence data and 100 million to 140 million unique TCR beta sequences from roughly 200 million T cells. Around 320 gigabases of sequencing data and tens of millions of unique TCR sequences were included in an early release covering about 600 HLA-typed donors. The genetic ancestry cluster associated with self-reported Caucasian donors included around four fifths of the approximately 400 genotyped donors. The study aimed to test whether signatures of past pathogen exposure could be identified by cataloging public T cell receptors. The study used immunosequencing to profile the T cell repertoires of about 670 subjects and linked those repertoires to cytomegalovirus serostatus. A separate validation cohort of about 110 different subjects was used in addition to the approximately 610-subject first cohort. To predict cytomegalovirus infection status, the study combined high-throughput TCR immunosequencing, statistical association of individual TCRs with disease status, and machine learning. A later analysis re-examined previously published TCR beta repertoires from more than 650 donors and added high-resolution HLA genotyping to investigate patterns of TCR occurrence. Rather than using new phenotypic data, the later analysis identified candidate immune exposures from TCR beta sequences and from how often those sequences occurred across donors. In an earlier analysis of about 590 of the donors, high-throughput TCR beta sequencing was used to judge whether each TCR beta V gene segment behaved as functional or pseudogenic. Donor age, sex, ethnicity and CMV serostatus were collected together with the repertoire data. Genome-wide SNP genotypes for about 65% of the 666 donors were used in a later genetic analysis, which treated that subset as a discovery cohort. All discovery cohort repertoires had been generated using a single sequencing platform. Class I and class II HLA loci were covered by the typing at four-digit resolution. The number of typed donors differed by locus: about 620-640 for A, B, C, DRB1 and DQB1; approximately 520 for DQA1; 606 for DPA1; and some 430 for DPB1. Because of strong linkage in the cohort, roughly five DR-DQ haplotypes were treated as single units for association and clustering. Among almost 400 genotyped donors of the cohort, an average of roughly 240,000 unique TCR beta nucleotide sequences were sequenced per donor, roughly 20% of them non-productive.

Libraries were built with the immunoSEQ multiplex PCR assay. For the multiplex PCR, a mixture combining 60 forward primers for TCR Vbeta segments and 13 reverse primers for TCR Jbeta segments was used. The CDR3 region of rearranged TCR beta genes was amplified from genomic DNA by a multiplex PCR assay. The Illumina HiSeq System was used to sequence the amplified TCR beta libraries as 87-base-pair reads. The original pipeline was this. Across the 700 or so repertoires, a later analysis counted tens of millions of unique TCR beta chains, about 10 million of which were shared by at least two donors. To remove PCR and sequencing errors, raw reads were error-corrected and collapsed into unique sequences using a nearest-neighbor algorithm that merged closely related sequences. To assign V, D and J gene segments, CDR3 sequences were aligned to IMGT reference sequences. For a sequence to be retained, a match of at least six nucleotides was required to both a V gene segment and a J gene segment. Rearrangements were classified as productive when the CDR3 lacked stop codons and remained in frame with V and J, and all other rearrangements were classified as non-productive. Following IMGT convention, CDR3 was defined as the stretch from the second conserved V-encoded cysteine to the conserved J-encoded phenylalanine. In an earlier analysis of around 640 of the donors, sequences lacking an unambiguous match to a single V gene segment were excluded. In an earlier analysis of 587 of the donors, V segments were called functional above 56.7% productive rearrangements and were called segregating when the between-donor standard deviation exceeded 5%. A statistical classification framework was built to diagnose cytomegalovirus status from the catalog of TCR beta chain sequences. V and J gene assignment, in a later analysis, came from comparing TCR nucleotide sequences with IMGT/GENE-DB human TR gene sequences. In a later analysis, CDR3 sequences and most-parsimonious VDJ recombination scenarios were assigned using the TCRdist pipeline. In a later analysis, each TCR beta chain was defined by its CDR3 amino acid sequence together with its V-gene family, and reads without a unique V-gene family were excluded. A later analysis removed 592 highly shared, low-generation-probability nucleotide sequences to deal with suspected cross-contamination and a sequencing artifact. In a later analysis, a clonal expansion index was calculated for each public chain from normalized within-repertoire ranks of inferred template counts. In a later analysis, generation probabilities were computed with a VDJ recombination model fitted to out-of-frame rearrangements, and the resulting probabilities were checked against IGoR. A later analysis scored TCR-TCR, TCR-HLA and TCR-CMV co-occurrence with hypergeometric tests, applying a repertoire-size bias correction to TCR pairs. A later analysis estimated false discovery rates by permuting HLA or CMV assignments 20 times. In a later analysis, co-occurring TCRs were grouped using DBSCAN, and TCRdist sequence similarity was added for clustering within HLA-allele-positive subsets. Repertoires with fewer than 30,000 or more than 120,000 public chains, plus five repertoires with anomalous nucleotide sharing, were excluded from co-occurrence clustering. Entries here come from immuneACCESS through TCRdb and include only in-frame sequences with V and J called. Some clones fail to appear in such tables; in the studies checked, an unresolved V gene covers under half of the shortfall, and the cause of the remainder is unknown. That table is the source of V, J and clone size, and D and trimming were worked out from the DNA. Within this sample are 130,000 to 150,000 clones, with roughly 79% of them counted one time only. In total, the top ten clones hold 1.7% of the sample.

What the work shows at the level of the full study, not this receptor alone: Cytomegalovirus status was reported to be diagnosed by the classifier with high specificity and sensitivity in both the original and validation cohorts. A cluster of highly shared sequence variants was judged likely to be a technical artifact of the sequencing pipeline. A few of the identified cytomegalovirus-associated TCR beta chains were confirmed in vitro to be specific for cytomegalovirus antigens. Because HLA typing was missing for some donors at each locus, association tests included only the typed subset. The cohort was sequenced for TCR beta chains only, and without alpha or paired-chain data the features that could be detected were limited. The study listed 150 to 200 TCR beta chains as associated with cytomegalovirus. According to a later analysis, parvovirus B19, influenza, CMV and Epstein-Barr virus appeared linked to several top co-occurrence clusters. Some IMGT-functional V segments, including TRBV6-2 and TRBV6-3, could not be told apart with the 87-base-pair reads, so those segments were excluded. When HLA alleles, especially DR and DQ, strongly co-occurred, TCR associations were difficult to assign to individual alleles. Compared with the roughly 670-donor mean, donors in an Asian-associated ancestry cluster had fewer N-insertions in productive TCRs, according to a later genetic analysis. For the cohort, immune exposure information was limited to CMV serostatus. Across donors, most TCR sequences were observed very rarely, whereas some public TCRs were present in many individuals. In a later analysis, most CMV-associated TCR beta chains were found to appear HLA-restricted, with HLA associations seemingly driven largely by CMV exposure. Presence/absence analyses assumed roughly uniform sequencing depth across donors, an assumption that may not hold. A later analysis found that HLA-associated TCR beta chains were more clonally expanded and had lower generation probabilities than equally common non-associated chains. At a false discovery rate of 0.05, a later analysis linked under 20,000 TCR beta sequences to specific HLA alleles. V-gene and J-gene trimming of TCR beta chains was associated with a missense DCLRE1C variant in a later genetic analysis, and the association was replicated in an independent cohort. A further reported finding was that TCR beta sequences accurately predicted the HLA-A and HLA-B alleles for most subjects in the first cohort. Some 16 rarely observed V segments, including chromosome 9 orphons, were excluded from the earlier analysis of some 590 of the donors because counts were too low. Broadly in line with IMGT annotations, most TCR beta V segments showed up in productive rearrangements about 90% or about 30% of the time in an earlier analysis of 587 of the donors. According to the authors, the approach could potentially be generalized to other disease states and immunological phenotypes. In a later analysis, the rate of TCR association differed among HLA loci, with DRB1 alleles having the most associated TCRs and HLA-C alleles having the fewest. Linkage disequilibrium might explain the correlated functional status among segregating V segments, but an unknown experimental factor could not be ruled out.

Sequences SGHAT (CDR1) and FQNNGV (CDR2) are obtained from the germline V gene. The CDR3, from cysteine to phenylalanine, totals 15 residues. The read is trimmed to its CDR3 DNA, 45 bases read in frame from base 1. V is trimmed back by 0 bases and J by 7 bases, and the junction contains 4 bases that no gene match accounts for. Comments on this clone: It has no known antigen specificity. No much larger clonotype is one base removed from it; base qualities were not supplied.

The cohort comprised more than 550 healthy bone marrow donors. All cohort members were sampled while nominally healthy, although unrecorded immune exposures were likely present. The donor was CMV seronegative and was included in the group of a few hundred seronegative cohort members. A peripheral blood sample was collected from each donor, and TCR beta sequencing was performed on peripheral blood mononuclear cells. The Qiagen DNeasy Blood Extraction Kit was used to extract genomic DNA from the blood cell samples. This clonotype was sampled from a woman in her twenties or thirties in good health and CMV-seronegative. This chain is built from TRBV11-2 and TRBJ2-1; 9 bases in between match TRBD2. Material: PBMCs. This receptor has the CDR3 CASSLDLAGRNEQFF. The DNA sequence is as follows: TGTGCCAGCAGCTTAGATCTAGCGGGGAGAAATGAGCAGTTCTTC. With all but the CDR3 taken from the reference TRBV11-2 and TRBJ2-1 genes, the full variable domain is: EAGVAQSPRYKIIEKRQSVAFWCNPISGHATLYWYQQILGQGPKLLIQFQNNGVVDDSQLPKDRFSAERLKGVDSTLKIQPAKLEDSAVYLCASSLDLAGRNEQFFGPGTRLTVL.